The 30 T cell receptor beta chains below all came from one sample that was sequenced in a study of blood T cell repertoires in COVID-19. Assay used: immunoSEQ multiplex PCR; TCRdb lists only in-frame clones, some missing. The sample consists of about 220,000 clones, 82% of them appearing once. The specimen sequenced was peripheral blood. These receptors were collected from a woman aged 70-85 years with COVID-19, enrolled during active disease.

The V call is TRBV9, the J call TRBJ1-5; D is uncertain. Germline V gene sequence: CDR1 SGDLS, CDR2 YYNGEE. The CDR3 is made up of 13 amino acids. Between the trimmed V and J ends, which lost 0 bases and 3 bases, there was a span of 4 bases. This CDR3 is CASSVALNQPQHF. CDR3 sequence (DNA): TGTGCCAGCAGCGTAGCTCTCAATCAGCCCCAGCATTTT.

This clone was detected once. V usage is TRBV5-1 and J usage is TRBJ1-4, with 9 positions matching TRBD1. J gave up 5 bases and V 0 bases, and 2 bases lay outside the gene matches. Germline loops: CDR1 SGHRS, CDR2 YFSETQ. CDR3 length equals 15 residues. This CDR3 is CASSLDRGRNEKLFF. CDR3 nucleotides: TGCGCCAGCAGCTTGGACAGGGGGCGAAATGAAAAACTGTTTTTT.

About this clone: This sample includes further DNA sequences coding for the same CDR3. This chain joins TRBV6-5 and TRBJ2-7, with 7 bases that match TRBD1. V dropped 2 bases and J dropped 0; count of bases not matched to a gene: 1. Germline lookup yields CDR1 MNHEY and CDR2 SVGAGI. The CDR3 runs 14 residues. The CDR3 DNA is TGTGCCAGCAGTTACAGGGACAGCTCCTACGAGCAGTACTTC. This translates into CASSYRDSSYEQYF.

The chain uses TRBV30 and TRBJ1-4; TRBD1 matches at 7 bases. This CDR3 is built from 14 residues. The V gene end was trimmed by 1 base and the J gene end by 7 bases; junction bases not matched to a gene: 6. The germline V gene has CDR1 GTSNPN and CDR2 SVGIG (reference sequence). As DNA, the CDR3 is TGTGCCTGGAGTGCCGGGACAGCCGTTGAAAAACTGTTTTTT. As protein: CAWSAGTAVEKLFF.

This chain joins TRBV6-1 and TRBJ2-3; D unresolved. Germline V gene lookup returns CDR1 MNHNS and CDR2 SASEGT. The CDR3 length is 15 residues. V was cut by 2 bases and J by 2 bases, with 11 bases left in between. CDR3 residues: CASSESNPPTDTQYF. CDR3 in DNA: TGTGCCAGCAGTGAAAGCAATCCCCCCACAGATACGCAGTATTTT.

The chain is built from TRBV5-1 and TRBJ2-7; a weak D match, TRBD1 (6 bases). CDR1 and CDR2 (germline): SGHRS, YFSETQ. Between the trimmed V and J ends, which lost 0 bases and 3 bases, there was a span of 10 bases. The CDR3 extends over 14 amino acids. This CDR3 reads CASSLATGFYEQYF. The CDR3 DNA is TGCGCCAGCAGCTTGGCAACAGGGTTCTACGAGCAGTACTTC.

The chain links TRBV6-6 to TRBJ1-1, with TRBD1 identical over 9 bases. The CDR3 runs 12 residues. The J segment lost 5 bases and the V segment lost 10 bases, leaving 5 bases of the junction unmatched. CDR1 is MNHNY and CDR2 is SVGAGI in the germline V gene (reference sequence). CDR3 loop: CAIRDRETEAFF. CDR3 coding DNA: TGTGCCATCCGGGACAGGGAGACTGAAGCTTTCTTT.

The rearrangement links TRBV6-6 to TRBJ1-4; 7 bases fit TRBD1. V lost 5 bases and J lost 5; bases outside the gene matches: 8. Germline V gives CDR1 MNHNY, CDR2 SVGAGI (reference sequence). This CDR3 comprises 15 residues. CDR3: CASSRLTGLNEKLFF. In nucleotides, the CDR3 is TGTGCCAGCAGTCGACTGACAGGGCTGAATGAAAAACTGTTTTTT.

The chain is built from TRBV18 and TRBJ2-7; TRBD1 aligns across 8 bases. Trimming cost V 0 bases and J 9 bases; bases outside gene matches: 10. The CDR3 totals 15 residues. From germline, CDR1 is KGHSH and CDR2 LQKENI. This CDR3 reads CASSPPGQALGRQYF. Here the CDR3 DNA reads TGTGCCAGCTCACCACCGGGACAGGCGCTCGGGAGGCAGTACTTC.

CDR3 nucleotides: TGTGCCAGCAGCCTCCAGAACCAGCCCCAGCATTTT. This gives the protein CASSLQNQPQHF. V gene TRBV7-9 combines with J gene TRBJ1-5; D unclear. Germline loops: CDR1 SEHNR, CDR2 FQNEAQ (reference sequence). Trimming stripped 5 bases from V and 7 bases from J, with 9 bases between. CDR3 length equals 12 residues.

In nucleotides, the CDR3 is TGTGCCAGCAGCCCACACACCGGGACTAGCGGGATTGTTTACGAGCAGTACTTC. It specifies CASSPHTGTSGIVYEQYF. The chain couples TRBV11-2 to TRBJ2-7; 13 bases align to TRBD2. CDR1 is SGHAT, CDR2 FQNNGV, per germline. CDR3 length equals 18 residues. V trimming: 5 bases; J trimming: 4 bases; junction bases outside the gene matches: 14.

The chain combines TRBV5-1 with TRBJ2-5; TRBD2 is a possible D gene (6 bases). This CDR3 spans 13 amino acids. Deletions cut 4 bases from V and 4 bases from J, with 11 bases between. In germline, CDR1 is SGHRS, CDR2 YFSETQ. The CDR3 reads CASSNTAGETQYF. The CDR3, as DNA: TGCGCCAGCAGCAATACAGCGGGAGAGACCCAGTACTTC.

J is TRBJ1-5 and V is TRBV19; D is unclear. CDR3 length: 15 residues. Germline-derived CDR1 and CDR2 are LNHDA and SQIVND (reference sequence). Trimming took 7 bases from V and 8 from J, leaving 21 bases between them. CDR3 in amino acids: CASTPGAAVWEPQHF. CDR3 nucleotide sequence: TGTGCCAGTACCCCTGGAGCAGCCGTTTGGGAGCCCCAGCATTTT.

The chain has TRBV6-1 and TRBJ2-4; the D is unclear. The CDR3 has 13 residues. The germline V gene has CDR1 MNHNS and CDR2 SASEGT. V dropped 3 bases and J dropped 4 bases, with 7 bases sitting between them. The CDR3 is CASSEALKNIQYF. In DNA, the CDR3 is TGTGCCAGCAGTGAGGCATTGAAAAACATTCAGTACTTC.

The genes are TRBV7-2 and TRBJ2-1; 10 bases fit TRBD2. Germline assignment: CDR1 SGHTA and CDR2 FQGNSA. The J segment lost 0 bases and the V segment lost 0 bases, leaving 5 bases of the junction unmatched. This CDR3 contains 18 residues. CDR3 nucleotides: TGTGCCAGCAGCTTAGCCAGCGGGAGGGCAAGCTCCTACAATGAGCAGTTCTTC. Translating gives CASSLASGRASSYNEQFF.

The chain has TRBV19 and TRBJ2-2, with D maybe TRBD1 (5 bases). The V end lost 8 bases, the J end lost 4 bases, and 14 bases lay between the germline ends. The germline V gene encodes CDR1 LNHDA and CDR2 SQIVND (reference sequence). CDR3 length: 14 amino acids. The CDR3, as DNA: TGTGCCAGTGCAATGGGAAGGGGCACCGGGGAGCTGTTTTTT. Protein product: CASAMGRGTGELFF. Together with reference TRBV19 and TRBJ2-2, the CDR3 gives the full variable domain: DGGITQSPKYLFRKEGQNVTLSCEQNLNHDAMYWYRQDPGQGLRLIYYSQIVNDFQKGDIAEGYSVSREKKESFPLTVTSAQKNPTAFYLCASAMGRGTGELFFGEGSRLTVL.

The chain couples TRBV10-1 to TRBJ2-3; 9 bases map to TRBD2. The CDR3 spans 14 residues. CDR1 WNHNN and CDR2 SYGVQD come from the germline V gene (reference sequence). The J segment lost 4 bases and the V segment lost 2 bases, leaving 1 base of the junction unmatched. In DNA form, the CDR3 reads TGCGCCAGCAGTGAGGGACTAGCGCCAGATACGCAGTATTTT. It is translated as CASSEGLAPDTQYF.

This clone was seen only once. V usage is TRBV28 and J usage is TRBJ2-3, with TRBD2 matching over 13 bases. Germline V gives CDR1 MDHEN, CDR2 SYDVKM. V lost 3 bases and J lost 5; bases outside the gene matches: 8. The CDR3 totals 17 residues. The CDR3 coding sequence is TGTGCCAGCAGTTTTGCTACTAGCGGGAGGGCCGTAGATACGCAGTATTTT. Residues: CASSFATSGRAVDTQYF.

Turning to this clone: Other DNA sequences from this sample encode an identical CDR3 as well. The rearrangement links TRBV18 to TRBJ1-5; 8 bases line up with TRBD1. V dropped 6 bases and J dropped 4; count of bases not matched to a gene: 8. This CDR3 is 15 amino acids long. The V gene's germline CDR1 is KGHSH and CDR2 LQKENI. In DNA, the CDR3 is TGTGCCAGCTCGCCCGACAGGGGTGGGAATCAGCCCCAGCATTTT. Protein product: CASSPDRGGNQPQHF.

The chain is built from TRBV27 and TRBJ1-5, with 10 bases identical to TRBD1. CDR3 size: 15 residues. Germline CDR1 and CDR2: MNHEY and SMNVEV (reference sequence). V shed 6 bases, J shed 4 bases, and the junction held 6 bases outside the gene matches. CDR3 bases: TGTGCCAGCAGCTCGGGACAGGGGCCTAATCAGCCCCAGCATTTT. Translation: CASSSGQGPNQPQHF.

Worth noting for this clone: At one end, the junction sequence differs from germline, possibly due to a read error. V usage is TRBV3-1 (or the pseudogene TRBV3-2) and J usage is TRBJ2-3, with TRBD2 identical over 12 bases. This CDR3 spans 15 amino acids. Germline CDR1 LGHDT, CDR2 YNNKEL (reference sequence). The CDR3 loop is CASSQRTSGTQALSF. CDR3 nucleotides: TGTGCCAGCAGCCAACGGACTAGCGGGACCCAAGCTTTGAGTTTT.

This clone was counted a single time. The chain is built from TRBV28 and TRBJ2-7, with 7 bases that match TRBD1. This CDR3 has 16 amino acids. V lost 6 bases to trimming and J lost 4 bases; unmatched junction nucleotides: 15. Germline V gives CDR1 MDHEN, CDR2 SYDVKM. The CDR3 DNA is TGTGCCAGCAGGGGGACAGAGTACCGCCTAGCTTACGAGCAGTACTTC. This sequence encodes CASRGTEYRLAYEQYF.

There are a few counts of this clone. The chain carries TRBV6-5 and TRBJ1-2; D is undetermined. V was trimmed by 6 bases and J by 2 bases, leaving 10 bases between them. This CDR3 is 13 amino acids long. Germline V gene data show CDR1 as MNHEY and CDR2 as SVGAGI. This CDR3 is CASSSTPNYGYTF. DNA of the CDR3: TGTGCCAGCAGCTCGACACCCAACTATGGCTACACCTTC.

The chain couples TRBV19 to TRBJ1-2; D is unresolved. The germline CDR1 and CDR2 sequences are LNHDA and SQIVND (reference sequence). The CDR3 loop spans 13 amino acids. Trimming removed 5 bases from V and 4 bases from J, with 11 bases in between. This CDR3 reads CASSPDGSYGYTF. The DNA for the CDR3 is TGTGCCAGTAGTCCGGACGGGAGCTATGGCTACACCTTC.

This clone was seen only a few times. The chain couples TRBV9 to TRBJ1-2, with TRBD1 matching over 8 bases. V trimming: 3 bases; J trimming: 8 bases; junction bases outside the gene matches: 9. The length of the CDR3 is 14 residues. Germline V CDR1 and CDR2: SGDLS, YYNGEE. Here the CDR3 reads CASSESDRAGGYTF. CDR3 nucleotides: TGTGCCAGCAGCGAGTCGGACAGGGCGGGAGGCTACACCTTC. Full variable domain (outside the CDR3, taken from reference TRBV9 and TRBJ1-2): DSGVTQTPKHLITATGQRVTLRCSPRSGDLSVYWYQQSLDQGLQFLIQYYNGEERAKGNILERFSAQQFPDLHSELNLSSLELGDSALYFCASSESDRAGGYTFGSGTRLTVV.

Notes on this clone: Other DNA sequences within the sample encode an identical CDR3. The chain recombines TRBV6-5 with TRBJ2-5; TRBD2 is a possible D gene (7 bases). Germline V gene data show CDR1 as MNHEY and CDR2 as SVGAGI. CDR3 length equals 15 residues. Trimming removed 0 bases from V and 2 bases from J, with 10 bases in between. CDR3 sequence: CASSYSRGTQETQYF. CDR3 in DNA: TGTGCCAGCAGTTACTCGCGGGGGACACAAGAGACCCAGTACTTC.

This clone was detected once. This chain's CDR3 is CASSTRTGSGELFF. For the CDR3, the DNA is TGTGCCAGTAGTACCCGGACAGGGTCCGGGGAGCTGTTTTTT. This sequence joins TRBV19 and TRBJ2-2; 8 nucleotides align to TRBD1. The CDR3 covers 14 residues. Trimming removed 4 bases from V and 6 bases from J; junction bases left unmatched: 4. Germline V gives CDR1 LNHDA, CDR2 SQIVND (reference sequence).

This CDR3 reads CASSLFRDSATEAFF. The CDR3 nucleotides are TGTGCCAGCAGCTTGTTCCGGGACAGTGCCACTGAAGCTTTCTTT. The chain couples TRBV7-9 to TRBJ1-1, with TRBD1 identical over 7 bases. CDR3 length: 15 amino acids. The germline gives CDR1 SEHNR, CDR2 FQNEAQ (reference sequence). The trim removed 3 bases at V and 4 bases at J, leaving 8 bases unmatched. Full variable domain (remainder filled in from reference TRBV7-9 and TRBJ1-1): DTGVSQNPRHKITKRGQNVTFRCDPISEHNRLYWYRQTLGQGPEFLTYFQNEAQLEKSRLLSDRFSAERPKGSFSTLEIQRTEQGDSAMYLCASSLFRDSATEAFFGQGTRLTVV.

The V and J genes are TRBV19 and TRBJ1-5; D is ambiguous. V lost 0 bases and J 2 bases, leaving 5 bases between the germline ends. Germline loops: CDR1 LNHDA, CDR2 SQIVND (reference sequence). This CDR3 is built from 14 residues. The CDR3: CASSIERGNQPQHF. CDR3 sequence (DNA): TGTGCCAGTAGTATAGAACGGGGCAATCAGCCCCAGCATTTT.

The chain employs TRBV7-2 and TRBJ2-1; D possibly corresponds to TRBD2 (5 bases). The CDR3 spans 15 residues. Per the germline V gene, CDR1 is SGHTA and CDR2 is FQGNSA. V lost 5 bases, J lost 2 bases, and 13 bases lay in between. The CDR3, as DNA: TGTGCCAGCAGCCCCACTAGTGAACCCTACAATGAGCAGTTCTTC. Protein sequence: CASSPTSEPYNEQFF.